This is a list of T cell receptor beta chains from one sample in a study of cytomegalovirus exposure and HLA in healthy donors. The table came from immunoSEQ multiplex PCR; TCRdb's copy has only in-frame clones and leaves some out. The table shows about 43,000 clones, with around 77% occurring only once. Sample: PBMCs. The receptors were sampled from a man younger than 40 in good health and CMV-seronegative. CDR3s include the opening cysteine and the closing phenylalanine or tryptophan. Fields, in order: D gene, V gene, clone size, J gene, CDR3 protein, CDR3 DNA. A D gene is named only where the DNA matches it firmly. Size is stated for part of the rows, as once, few or many counts, or as a class when the clone is expanded.

TRBD1	TRBV7-9	-	TRBJ1-2	CASSRQGGYGYTF	TGTGCCAGCAGCCGACAGGGGGGTTATGGCTACACCTTC
-	TRBV7-3	-	TRBJ1-1	CASSLTGGPNTEAFF	TGTGCCAGCAGCTTAACAGGGGGTCCGAACACTGAAGCTTTCTTT
TRBD1	TRBV18	few	TRBJ2-1	CASSPRQGETKIYNEQFF	TGTGCCAGCTCACCCCGCCAGGGGGAAACTAAAATCTACAATGAGCAGTTCTTC
-	TRBV7-2	-	TRBJ2-1	CASSPTGTRNLNEQFF	TGTGCCAGCAGTCCTACCGGGACTCGGAATCTCAATGAGCAGTTCTTC
-	TRBV18	-	TRBJ1-2	CASSPVGQPANYGYTF	TGTGCCAGCTCACCGGTTGGACAGCCAGCTAACTATGGCTACACCTTC
-	TRBV11-2	-	TRBJ2-7	CASSWDNYEQYF	TGTGCCAGCAGCTGGGACAACTACGAGCAGTACTTC
TRBD2	TRBV5-1	-	TRBJ2-5	CASSLALGAGVRETQYF	TGCGCCAGCAGCTTGGCCTTGGGAGCGGGAGTAAGAGAGACCCAGTACTTC
TRBD1	TRBV6-6	-	TRBJ2-7	CASSPGTGGYHEQYF	TGTGCCAGCAGTCCCGGGACAGGGGGATATCACGAGCAGTACTTC
-	TRBV4-2	-	TRBJ2-5	CASSPQTRVFLQETQYF	TGTGCCAGCAGCCCCCAAACCAGGGTCTTTTTACAAGAGACCCAGTACTTC
-	TRBV5-1	-	TRBJ2-2	CASSYQGQNTGELFF	TGCGCCAGCAGCTACCAGGGACAGAACACCGGGGAGCTGTTTTTT
TRBD1	TRBV11-2	-	TRBJ2-3	CASSFRQGSTDTQYF	TGTGCCAGCAGCTTCCGACAGGGAAGCACAGATACGCAGTATTTT
-	TRBV5-5	-	TRBJ1-5	CASSLQGGNQPQHF	TGTGCCAGCAGCTTACAGGGAGGCAATCAGCCCCAGCATTTT
TRBD2	TRBV9	-	TRBJ2-3	CASSVEAGGASTDTQYF	TGTGCCAGCAGCGTAGAAGCGGGGGGTGCTAGCACAGATACGCAGTATTTT
TRBD2	TRBV4-3	-	TRBJ2-7	CASSLWSGSTYEQYF	TGCGCCAGCAGCCTTTGGAGCGGGAGTACTTACGAGCAGTACTTC
-	TRBV19	-	TRBJ2-7	CASNSQGHGDYEQYF	TGTGCCAGTAATTCACAGGGACATGGGGACTACGAGCAGTACTTC
-	TRBV9	-	TRBJ1-2	CASSSRWGEDGYTF	TGTGCCAGCAGCTCCCGCTGGGGGGAAGATGGCTACACCTTC
TRBD1	TRBV7-9	-	TRBJ1-4	CSSSLGDREAEKLFF	TGTTCCAGCAGCTTGGGTGACAGGGAAGCTGAAAAACTGTTTTTT
TRBD1	TRBV7-9	-	TRBJ1-2	CASSPRGTDNGYTF	TGTGCCAGCAGCCCCCGGGGGACAGATAATGGCTACACCTTC
-	TRBV5-1	-	TRBJ2-3	CASSLAVAADTQYF	TGCGCCAGCAGCTTGGCCGTAGCGGCAGATACGCAGTATTTT
TRBD2	TRBV7-2	-	TRBJ2-3	CASSLGLAVGTYTDTQYF	TGTGCCAGCAGCTTAGGACTAGCGGTCGGGACTTACACAGATACGCAGTATTTT
-	TRBV30	-	TRBJ2-7	CAWIEGVTYEQYF	TGTGCCTGGATAGAAGGGGTGACCTACGAGCAGTACTTC
TRBD1	TRBV7-9	-	TRBJ1-2	CASSPLPGQGNGANYGYTF	TGTGCCAGCAGCCCCCTCCCGGGACAGGGTAATGGAGCTAACTATGGCTACACCTTC
-	TRBV19	-	TRBJ2-7	CASSESTGQGYEQYF	TGTGCCAGTAGTGAGAGTACAGGACAAGGCTACGAGCAGTACTTC
TRBD2	TRBV19	medium-sized	TRBJ2-5	CASRLAGETQYF	TGTGCCAGCCGACTAGCAGGAGAGACCCAGTACTTC
TRBD2	TRBV4-3	-	TRBJ2-7	CASSRVLSTGGVFYEQYF	TGCGCCAGCAGCCGGGTGCTTTCAACGGGGGGAGTCTTCTACGAGCAGTACTTC
-	TRBV5-1	-	TRBJ1-2	CASSLAGSSNYGYTF	TGCGCCAGCAGCTTGGCCGGTAGTTCTAACTATGGCTACACCTTC
TRBD2	TRBV14	-	TRBJ2-3	CASSQELARWDTQYF	TGTGCCAGCAGCCAGGAACTAGCGAGGTGGGATACGCAGTATTTT
TRBD2	TRBV10-3	-	TRBJ2-7	CAISDGSGRALNEQYF	TGTGCCATCAGTGACGGTAGCGGGAGGGCCCTCAACGAGCAGTACTTC